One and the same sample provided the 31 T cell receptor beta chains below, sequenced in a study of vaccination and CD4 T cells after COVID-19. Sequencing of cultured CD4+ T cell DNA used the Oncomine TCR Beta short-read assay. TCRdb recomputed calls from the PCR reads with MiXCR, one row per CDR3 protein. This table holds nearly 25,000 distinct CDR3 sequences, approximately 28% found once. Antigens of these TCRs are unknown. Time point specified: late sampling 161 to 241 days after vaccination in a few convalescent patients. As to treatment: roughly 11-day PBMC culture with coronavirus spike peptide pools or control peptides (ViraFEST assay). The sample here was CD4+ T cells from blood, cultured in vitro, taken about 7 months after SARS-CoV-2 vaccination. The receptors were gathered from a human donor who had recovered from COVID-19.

The CDR3 region is CASTTGAQWNEQFF. For the CDR3, the DNA is TGTGCCAGCACTACAGGGGCACAGTGGAATGAGCAGTTCTTC. The chain combines TRBV6-1 with TRBJ2-1, with TRBD1 matching 7 bases. The CDR3 has 14 amino acids. Germline assignment: CDR1 MNHNS and CDR2 SASEGT. The trim removed 7 bases at V and 7 bases at J, leaving 10 bases unmatched.

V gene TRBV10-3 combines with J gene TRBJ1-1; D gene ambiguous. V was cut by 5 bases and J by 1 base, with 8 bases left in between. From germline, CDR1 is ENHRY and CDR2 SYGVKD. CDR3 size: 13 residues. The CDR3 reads CAISSTRNTEAFF. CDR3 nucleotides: TGTGCCATCAGTTCGACAAGGAACACTGAAGCTTTCTTT.

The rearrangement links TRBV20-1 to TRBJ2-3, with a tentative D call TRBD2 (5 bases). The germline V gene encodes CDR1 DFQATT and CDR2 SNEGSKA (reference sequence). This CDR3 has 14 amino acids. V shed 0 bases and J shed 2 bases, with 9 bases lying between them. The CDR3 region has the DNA TGCAGTGCTAGAGATTCTCGGGACACAGATACGCAGTATTTT. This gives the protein CSARDSRDTDTQYF.

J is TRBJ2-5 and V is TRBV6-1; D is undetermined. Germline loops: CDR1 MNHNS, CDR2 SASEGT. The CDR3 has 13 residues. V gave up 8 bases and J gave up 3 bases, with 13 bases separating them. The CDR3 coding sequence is TGTGCCAGCGGAGCAGTGGCGGAAGAGACCCAGTACTTC. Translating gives CASGAVAEETQYF.

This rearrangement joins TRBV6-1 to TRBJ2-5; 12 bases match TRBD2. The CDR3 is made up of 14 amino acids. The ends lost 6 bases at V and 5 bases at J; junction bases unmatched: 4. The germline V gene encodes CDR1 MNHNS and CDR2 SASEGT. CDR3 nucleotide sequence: TGTGCCAGCAGCCAAGGACTAGCGGGGGAGACCCAGTACTTC. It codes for CASSQGLAGETQYF.

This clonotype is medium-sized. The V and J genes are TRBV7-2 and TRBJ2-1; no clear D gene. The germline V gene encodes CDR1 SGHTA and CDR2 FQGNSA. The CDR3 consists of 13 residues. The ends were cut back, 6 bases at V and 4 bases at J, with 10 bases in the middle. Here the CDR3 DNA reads TGTGCCAGCAGTTTACCGGTTTACAATGAGCAGTTCTTC. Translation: CASSLPVYNEQFF.

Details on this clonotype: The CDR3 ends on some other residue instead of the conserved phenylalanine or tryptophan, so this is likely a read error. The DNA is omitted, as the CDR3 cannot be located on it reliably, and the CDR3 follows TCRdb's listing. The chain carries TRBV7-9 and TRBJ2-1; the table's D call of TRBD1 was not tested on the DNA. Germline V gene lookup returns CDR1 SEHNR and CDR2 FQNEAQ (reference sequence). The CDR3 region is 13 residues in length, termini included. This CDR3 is CASSLAGASVASA.

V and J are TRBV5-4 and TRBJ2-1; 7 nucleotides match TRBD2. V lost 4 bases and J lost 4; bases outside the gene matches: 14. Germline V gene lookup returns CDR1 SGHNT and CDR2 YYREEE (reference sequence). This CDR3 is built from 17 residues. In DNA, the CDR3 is TGTGCCAGCAGCGACCTTGTGACACTAGCGTCGTACAATGAGCAGTTCTTC. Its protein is CASSDLVTLASYNEQFF.

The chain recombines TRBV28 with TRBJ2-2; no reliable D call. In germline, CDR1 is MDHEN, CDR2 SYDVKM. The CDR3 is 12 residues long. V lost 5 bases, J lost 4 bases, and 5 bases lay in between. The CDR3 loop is CASSTPTGELFF. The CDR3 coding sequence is TGTGCCAGCAGTACACCCACCGGGGAGCTGTTTTTT. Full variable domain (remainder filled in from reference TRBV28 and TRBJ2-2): DVKVTQSSRYLVKRTGEKVFLECVQDMDHENMFWYRQDPGLGLRLIYFSYDVKMKEKGDIPEGYSVSREKKERFSLILESASTNQTSMYLCASSTPTGELFFGEGSRLTVL.

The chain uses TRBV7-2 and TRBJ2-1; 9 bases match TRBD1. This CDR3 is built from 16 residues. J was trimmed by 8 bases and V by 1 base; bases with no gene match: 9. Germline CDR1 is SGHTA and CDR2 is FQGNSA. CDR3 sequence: CASSLGGTGRGYEQFF. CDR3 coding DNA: TGTGCCAGCAGCTTAGGAGGGACAGGGAGAGGGTATGAGCAGTTCTTC.

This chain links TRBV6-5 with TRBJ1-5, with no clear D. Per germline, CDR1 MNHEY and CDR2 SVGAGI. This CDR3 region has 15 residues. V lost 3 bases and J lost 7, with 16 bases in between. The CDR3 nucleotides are TGTGCCAGCAGTTATGACGGACCCTCGGGACAGCCCCAGCATTTT. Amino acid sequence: CASSYDGPSGQPQHF.

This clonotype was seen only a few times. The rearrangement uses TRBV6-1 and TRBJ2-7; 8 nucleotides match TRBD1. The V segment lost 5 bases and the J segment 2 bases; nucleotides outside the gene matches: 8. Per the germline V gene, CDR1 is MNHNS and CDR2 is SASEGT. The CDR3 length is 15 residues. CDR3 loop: CASSQPGQATYEQYF. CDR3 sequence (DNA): TGTGCCAGCAGTCAACCGGGACAGGCAACCTACGAGCAGTACTTC.

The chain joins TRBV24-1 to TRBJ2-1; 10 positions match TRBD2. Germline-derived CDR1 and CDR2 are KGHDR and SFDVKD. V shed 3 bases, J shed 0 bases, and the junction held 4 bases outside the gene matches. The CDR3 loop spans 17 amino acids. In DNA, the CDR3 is TGTGCCACCAGTGATCACGGGACTAGCGACTCCTACAATGAGCAGTTCTTC. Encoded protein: CATSDHGTSDSYNEQFF.

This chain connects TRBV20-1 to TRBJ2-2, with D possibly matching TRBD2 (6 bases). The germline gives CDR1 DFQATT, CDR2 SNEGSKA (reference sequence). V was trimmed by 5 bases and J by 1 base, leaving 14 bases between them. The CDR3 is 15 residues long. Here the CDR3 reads CSAPGRRENTGELFF. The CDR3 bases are TGCAGTGCTCCGGGAAGGCGGGAGAACACCGGGGAGCTGTTTTTT.

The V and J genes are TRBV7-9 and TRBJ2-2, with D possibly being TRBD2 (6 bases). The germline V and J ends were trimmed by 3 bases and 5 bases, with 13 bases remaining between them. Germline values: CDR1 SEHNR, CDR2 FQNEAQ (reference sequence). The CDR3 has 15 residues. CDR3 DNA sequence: TGTGCCAGCAGCTTGGGACTCCCTTTGACCGGGGAGCTGTTTTTT. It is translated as CASSLGLPLTGELFF.

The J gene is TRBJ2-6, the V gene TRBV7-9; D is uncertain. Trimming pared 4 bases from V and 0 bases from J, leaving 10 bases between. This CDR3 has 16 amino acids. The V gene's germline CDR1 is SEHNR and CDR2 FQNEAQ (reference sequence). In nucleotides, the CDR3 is TGTGCCAGCAGCTCCCGGATGATCTCTGGGGCCAACGTCCTGACTTTC. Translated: CASSSRMISGANVLTF.

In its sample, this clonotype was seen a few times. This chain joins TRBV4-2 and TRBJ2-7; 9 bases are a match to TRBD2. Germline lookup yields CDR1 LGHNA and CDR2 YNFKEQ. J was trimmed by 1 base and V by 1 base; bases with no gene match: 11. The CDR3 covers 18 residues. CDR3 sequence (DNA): TGTGCCAGCAGCCAAGCGGGGGGTACTAGCGGGCCGTCCTACGAGCAGTACTTC. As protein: CASSQAGGTSGPSYEQYF.

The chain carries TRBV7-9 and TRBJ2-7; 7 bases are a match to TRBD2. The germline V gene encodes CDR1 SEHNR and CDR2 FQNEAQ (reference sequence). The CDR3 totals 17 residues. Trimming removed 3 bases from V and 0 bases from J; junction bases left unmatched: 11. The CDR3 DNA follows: TGTGCCAGCAGCTTCACTCCCAGACTAGCTGTCTCCTACGAGCAGTACTTC. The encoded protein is CASSFTPRLAVSYEQYF. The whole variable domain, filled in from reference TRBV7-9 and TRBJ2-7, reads DTGVSQNPRHKITKRGQNVTFRCDPISEHNRLYWYRQTLGQGPEFLTYFQNEAQLEKSRLLSDRFSAERPKGSFSTLEIQRTEQGDSAMYLCASSFTPRLAVSYEQYFGPGTRLTVT.

CDR3 sequence (DNA): TGCGCCAGCAGCCGTATAGCTCTAGCCAAAAACATTCAGTACTTC. This codes for CASSRIALAKNIQYF. The chain uses TRBV4-1 and TRBJ2-4; D is ambiguous. Between the trimmed V and J ends, which lost 4 bases and 0 bases, there was a span of 10 bases. The CDR3 consists of 15 residues. The germline V gene has CDR1 MGHRA and CDR2 YSYEKL.

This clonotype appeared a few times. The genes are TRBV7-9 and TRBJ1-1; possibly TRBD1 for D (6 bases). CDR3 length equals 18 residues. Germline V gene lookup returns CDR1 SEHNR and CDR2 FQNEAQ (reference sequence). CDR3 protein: CAQPPQTGSYAMNTEAFF. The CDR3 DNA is TGTGCGCAGCCCCCACAAACAGGGTCGTATGCCATGAACACTGAAGCTTTCTTT.

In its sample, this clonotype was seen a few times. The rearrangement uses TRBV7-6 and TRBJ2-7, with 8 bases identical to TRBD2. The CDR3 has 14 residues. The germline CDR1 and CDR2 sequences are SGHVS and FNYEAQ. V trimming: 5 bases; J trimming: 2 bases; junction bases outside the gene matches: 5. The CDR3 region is CASSITSGTYEQYF. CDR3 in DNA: TGTGCCAGCAGCATTACTAGCGGAACCTACGAGCAGTACTTC. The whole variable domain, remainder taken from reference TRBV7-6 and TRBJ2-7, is GAGVSQSPRYKVTKRGQDVALRCDPISGHVSLYWYRQALGQGPEFLTYFNYEAQQDKSGLPNDRFSAERPEGSISTLTIQRTEQRDSAMYRCASSITSGTYEQYFGPGTRLTVT.

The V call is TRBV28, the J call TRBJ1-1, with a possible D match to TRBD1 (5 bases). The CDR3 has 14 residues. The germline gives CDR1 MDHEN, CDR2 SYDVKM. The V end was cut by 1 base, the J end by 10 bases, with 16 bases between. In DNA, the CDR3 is TGTGCCAGCAGTTTATCCGGGGCTTCTTGGGGAGCTTTCTTT. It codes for CASSLSGASWGAFF.

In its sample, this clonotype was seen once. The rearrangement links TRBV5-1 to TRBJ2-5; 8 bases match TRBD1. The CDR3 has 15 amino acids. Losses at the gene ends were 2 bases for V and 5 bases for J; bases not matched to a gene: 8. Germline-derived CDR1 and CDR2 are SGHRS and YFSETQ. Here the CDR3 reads CASSFSQGAGETQYF. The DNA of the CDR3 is TGCGCCAGCAGCTTTTCGCAGGGGGCTGGTGAGACCCAGTACTTC.

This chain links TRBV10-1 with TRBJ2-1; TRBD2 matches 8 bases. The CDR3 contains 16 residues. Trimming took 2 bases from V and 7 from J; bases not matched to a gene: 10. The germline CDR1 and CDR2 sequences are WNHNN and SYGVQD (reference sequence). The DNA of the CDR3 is TGCGCCAGCAGTGAGGATCCAGCGGGAGTTTGGAATGAGCAGTTCTTC. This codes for CASSEDPAGVWNEQFF.

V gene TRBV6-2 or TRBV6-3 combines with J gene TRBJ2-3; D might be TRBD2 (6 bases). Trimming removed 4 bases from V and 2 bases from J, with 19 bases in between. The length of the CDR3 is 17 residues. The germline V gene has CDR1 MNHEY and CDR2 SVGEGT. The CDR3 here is CASSSPRLGIVTDTQYF. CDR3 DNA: TGTGCCAGCAGTTCCCCCCGACTAGGAATCGTCACAGATACGCAGTATTTT.

CDR3: CASSYSPGSSYEQYF. CDR3 sequence (DNA): TGTGCCAGCAGTTACTCACCGGGCAGCTCCTACGAGCAGTACTTC. This chain links TRBV6-2 or TRBV6-3 with TRBJ2-7; D not resolved. V was pared by 0 bases and J by 0 bases, with 9 bases between. Germline V gives CDR1 MNHEY, CDR2 SVGEGT. This CDR3 is 15 amino acids long.

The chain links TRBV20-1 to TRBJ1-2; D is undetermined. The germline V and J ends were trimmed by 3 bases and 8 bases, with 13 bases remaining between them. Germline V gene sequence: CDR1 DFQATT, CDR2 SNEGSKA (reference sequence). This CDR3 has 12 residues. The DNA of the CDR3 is TGCAGTGCTAGTTTTCTGGGGTACGGCTACACCTTC. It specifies CSASFLGYGYTF.

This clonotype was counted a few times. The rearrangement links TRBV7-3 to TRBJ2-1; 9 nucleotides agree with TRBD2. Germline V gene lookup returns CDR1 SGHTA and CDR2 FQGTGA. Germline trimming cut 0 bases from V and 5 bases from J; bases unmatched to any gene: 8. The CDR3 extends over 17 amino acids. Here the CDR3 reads CASSLTAAGGSDNEQFF. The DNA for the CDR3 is TGTGCCAGCAGCTTAACGGCGGCGGGAGGGTCGGACAATGAGCAGTTCTTC.

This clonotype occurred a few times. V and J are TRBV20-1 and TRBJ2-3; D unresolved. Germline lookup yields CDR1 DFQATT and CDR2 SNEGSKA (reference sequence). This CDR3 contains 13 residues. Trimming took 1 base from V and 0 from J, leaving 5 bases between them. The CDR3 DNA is TGCAGTGCTAGAGCCTATAGCACAGATACGCAGTATTTT. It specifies CSARAYSTDTQYF.

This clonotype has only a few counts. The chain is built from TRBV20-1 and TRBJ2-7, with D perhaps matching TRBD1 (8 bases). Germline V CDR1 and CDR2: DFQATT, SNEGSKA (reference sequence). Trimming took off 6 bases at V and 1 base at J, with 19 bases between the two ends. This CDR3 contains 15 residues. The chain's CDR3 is CSAHYRGGGSYEQYF. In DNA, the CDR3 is TGCAGTGCGCATTACAGGGGGGGCGGATCCTACGAGCAGTACTTC.

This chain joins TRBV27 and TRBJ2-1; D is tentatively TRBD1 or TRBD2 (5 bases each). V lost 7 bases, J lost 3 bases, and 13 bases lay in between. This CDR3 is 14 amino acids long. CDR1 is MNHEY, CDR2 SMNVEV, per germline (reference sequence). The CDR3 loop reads CASTTGDLYNEQFF. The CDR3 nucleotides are TGTGCCAGCACTACCGGGGACCTCTACAATGAGCAGTTCTTC.